This is a list of T cell receptor beta chains from one sample in a study of shared clonotypes between healthy human individuals. TCRdb keeps only in-frame clones here, not all; method: immunoSEQ multiplex PCR. The data hold roughly 1,500,000 clones, with 97% to 99% observed a single time. The sample was naive CD4+ T cells sorted from blood. The receptors here all came from a man aged 25-45 years in good health. Each CDR3 is given with its conserved first and last residue. A D gene is named only where the DNA matches it firmly. Only some rows state a clone size, as once, few, many or a class for expanded clones.

>TRBV19|.|TRBD1|TRBJ1-5
TGTGCCAGTAGTCCCCGACAGGGTACCCCTCGTCAGCCCCAGCATTTT
CASSPRQGTPRQPQHF
>TRBV19|.|TRBD1|TRBJ2-7
TGTGCCAGTAGTATCGAAACCGGGGGACAGGGAAAGCAGTACTTC
CASSIETGGQGKQYF
>TRBV7-2|.|.|TRBJ1-1
TGTGCCAGCAGCCCTGCCGGGGGGGCTAGGAACACTGAAGCTTTCTTT
CASSPAGGARNTEAFF
>TRBV9|once|.|TRBJ2-2
TGTGCCAGCAGCTCCCTCCGGGTAGATAACACCGGGGAGCTGTTTTTT
CASSSLRVDNTGELFF
>TRBV5-6|.|.|TRBJ2-5
TGTGCCAGCAGCTCCAGACCTGGAGCGTACCAAGAGACCCAGTACTTC
CASSSRPGAYQETQYF
>TRBV19|.|TRBD1|TRBJ2-7
TGTGCCAGTAGTATCAGGACAGGGGGCTTCCCCTACGAGCAGTACTTC
CASSIRTGGFPYEQYF
>TRBV6-6|.|.|TRBJ1-5
TGTGCCAGCAGAGAACCTGGACAGCCCCAGCATTTT
CASREPGQPQHF
>TRBV5-4|.|.|TRBJ2-2
TGTGCCAGCAGCCCAGGCCTCGTAGCCGGGGAGCTGTTTTTT
CASSPGLVAGELFF
>TRBV28|.|TRBD1|TRBJ2-6
TGTGCCAGCAGTTTTTGGACAGGGTTGGGCTCTGGGGCCAACGTCCTGACTTTC
CASSFWTGLGSGANVLTF
>TRBV28|.|.|TRBJ1-5
TGTGCCAGCACGGAGAGCAATCAGCCCCAGCATTTT
CASTESNQPQHF
>TRBV29-1|once|TRBD2|TRBJ2-3
TGCAGCGGGCGGCGGGGGAGCACAGATACGCAGTATTTT
CSGRRGSTDTQYF
>TRBV6-6|.|.|TRBJ1-4
TGTGCCAGCATGTTAGAAGGGAATGAAAAACTGTTTTTT
CASMLEGNEKLFF
>TRBV28|.|.|TRBJ1-5
TGTGCCAGCGACCTAACTCGGGATCAGCCCCAGCATTTT
CASDLTRDQPQHF
>TRBV11-2|.|.|TRBJ2-1
TGTGCCAGCAGCTCACCCTCTACAAATGAGCAGTTCTTC
CASSSPSTNEQFF
>TRBV29-1|.|TRBD1|TRBJ2-7
TGCAGCGTTTCCGGGACAGGGGTTGACGAGCAGTACTTC
CSVSGTGVDEQYF
>TRBV10-3|.|TRBD1|TRBJ1-4
TGTGCCATCAGCGATACAGGGGGCTCAACTAATGAAAAACTGTTTTTT
CAISDTGGSTNEKLFF
>TRBV25-1|.|TRBD2|TRBJ2-3
TGTGCCAGCAGTGAATGGGGAGGGCAGCTTACTAGCACAGATACGCAGTATTTT
CASSEWGGQLTSTDTQYF
>TRBV9|once|.|TRBJ2-2
TGTGCCAGCAGCGTAGTGGCCACCCCAACCGGGGAGCTGTTTTTT
CASSVVATPTGELFF
>TRBV10-1|.|.|TRBJ2-5
TGCGCCAGCAGTGATTTGGGGACACGGGGGGCCCAGTACTTC
CASSDLGTRGAQYF
>TRBV18|once|.|TRBJ2-2
TGTGCCAGCTCACCATTAGCGGTCACCGGGGAGCTGTTTTTT
CASSPLAVTGELFF
>TRBV5-6|.|.|TRBJ2-1
TGTGCCACCGGGCACTGGGGGGCTGTTTCCTACAATGAGCAGTTCTTC
CATGHWGAVSYNEQFF
>TRBV11-2|.|.|TRBJ2-7
TGTGCCAGCAGCTTCGGGGGAAGCGAGCAGTACTTC
CASSFGGSEQYF
>TRBV7-3|.|TRBD1|TRBJ1-1
TGTGCCAGCAGCCGACAGGGGAACACTGAAGCTTTCTTT
CASSRQGNTEAFF
>TRBV10-3|.|.|TRBJ1-1
TGTGCCATCAGTGAGTCTTTTAGTGGGGGCTCTAACACTGAAGCTTTCTTT
CAISESFSGGSNTEAFF
>TRBV7-9|once|TRBD1|TRBJ2-1
TGTGCCAGCAGCTCCCTCCGGGGGACAGGGGTATACAATGAGCAGTTCTTC
CASSSLRGTGVYNEQFF
>TRBV28|.|.|TRBJ2-7
TGTGCCAGCAGTTTACCTGAGGGCGAGCAGTACTTC
CASSLPEGEQYF
>TRBV6-5|.|.|TRBJ2-7
TGTGCCAGCAGTTACCACGACCGGACCTACGAGCAGTACTTC
CASSYHDRTYEQYF
>TRBV28|.|TRBD2|TRBJ2-1
TGTGCCAGCAGTTTACAAACTAGCGGGAGCTCCTACAATGAGCAGTTCTTC
CASSLQTSGSSYNEQFF
>TRBV18|.|.|TRBJ2-3
TGTGCCAGCTCACCACTGAGAGGTTTCATCACAGATACGCAGTATTTT
CASSPLRGFITDTQYF
>TRBV10-3|.|.|TRBJ1-2
TGTGCCATCACTGGGGGGGGTTCCTATGGCTACACCTTC
CAITGGGSYGYTF
>TRBV28|.|TRBD2|TRBJ2-7
TGTGCCAGCAGCCTCGCGATCAGGGTAGCGGGAAACTACGAGCAGTACTTC
CASSLAIRVAGNYEQYF
>TRBV5-1|.|TRBD1|TRBJ1-2
TGCGCCAGCAGCTTGAGGGGACAGAGAGATGGCTACACCTTC
CASSLRGQRDGYTF
>TRBV5-1|.|.|TRBJ1-5
TGCGCCAGCAGCTCGGCCCCAGGGAGCAATCAGCCCCAGCATTTT
CASSSAPGSNQPQHF
>TRBV25-1|.|TRBD1|TRBJ1-1
TGTGCCAGCAGTGGGCAGGACAGGGCCGCTTTCTTT
CASSGQDRAAFF